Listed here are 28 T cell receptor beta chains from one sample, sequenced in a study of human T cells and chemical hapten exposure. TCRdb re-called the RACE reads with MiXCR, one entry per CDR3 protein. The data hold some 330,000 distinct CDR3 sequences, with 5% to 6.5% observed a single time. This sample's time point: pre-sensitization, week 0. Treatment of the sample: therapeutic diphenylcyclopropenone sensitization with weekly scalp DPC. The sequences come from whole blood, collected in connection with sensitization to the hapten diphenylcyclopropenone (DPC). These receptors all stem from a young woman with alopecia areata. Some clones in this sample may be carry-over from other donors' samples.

The CDR3 sequence is CASSVEREAEAFF. The DNA for the CDR3 is TGTGCCAGCAGTGTCGAAAGAGAAGCTGAAGCTTTCTTT. The gene calls are TRBV2 and TRBJ1-1; D unresolved. The V and J ends lost 4 bases and 6 bases respectively, with 12 bases between them. The CDR3 is 13 amino acids. Looked up from germline, CDR1 is SNHLY and CDR2 is FYNNEI.

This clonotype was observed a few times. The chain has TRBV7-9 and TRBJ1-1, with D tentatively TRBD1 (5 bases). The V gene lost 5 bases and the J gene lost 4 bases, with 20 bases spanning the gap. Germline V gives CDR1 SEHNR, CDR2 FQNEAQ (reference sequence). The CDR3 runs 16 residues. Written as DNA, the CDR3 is TGTGCCAGCAGCCCCGGGGGGTCTCAGAGAGGCACTGAAGCTTTCTTT. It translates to CASSPGGSQRGTEAFF.

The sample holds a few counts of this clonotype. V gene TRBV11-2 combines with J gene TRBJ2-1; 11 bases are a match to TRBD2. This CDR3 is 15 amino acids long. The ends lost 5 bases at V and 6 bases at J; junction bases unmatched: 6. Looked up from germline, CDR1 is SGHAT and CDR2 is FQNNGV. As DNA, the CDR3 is TGTGCCAGCAGCCACATTAGCGGGGGGGTCAATGAGCAGTTCTTC. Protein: CASSHISGGVNEQFF.

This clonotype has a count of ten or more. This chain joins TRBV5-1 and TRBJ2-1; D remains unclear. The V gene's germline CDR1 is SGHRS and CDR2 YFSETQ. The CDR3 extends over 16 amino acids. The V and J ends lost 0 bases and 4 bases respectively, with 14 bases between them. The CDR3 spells CASSLAGRPFYNEQFF. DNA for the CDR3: TGCGCCAGCAGCTTGGCCGGTAGGCCCTTTTACAATGAGCAGTTCTTC.

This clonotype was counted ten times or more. The CDR3 protein is CATSDQISNQPQHF. DNA for the CDR3: TGTGCCACCAGTGACCAAATTAGCAATCAGCCCCAGCATTTT. V usage is TRBV24-1 and J usage is TRBJ1-5; D uncertain. Germline values: CDR1 KGHDR, CDR2 SFDVKD. Deletions cut 4 bases from V and 0 bases from J, with 6 bases between. The CDR3 is made up of 14 amino acids.

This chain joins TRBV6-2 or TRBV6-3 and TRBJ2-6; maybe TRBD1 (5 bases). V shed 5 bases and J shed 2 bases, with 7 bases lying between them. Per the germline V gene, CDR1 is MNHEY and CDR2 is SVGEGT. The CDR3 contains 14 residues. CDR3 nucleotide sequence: TGTGCCAGCAGTCTGGACACTGGGGCCAACGTCCTGACTTTC. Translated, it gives CASSLDTGANVLTF.

CDR3 coding DNA: TGTGCCAGCAGTTTACCCTACGGAGCGGGGACTGAAGCTTTCTTT. As protein: CASSLPYGAGTEAFF. The rearrangement uses TRBV27 and TRBJ1-1; D uncertain. Germline lookup yields CDR1 MNHEY and CDR2 SMNVEV (reference sequence). Trimming shortened V by 2 bases and J by 5 bases, and 15 bases separated the two germline ends. The CDR3 totals 15 residues.

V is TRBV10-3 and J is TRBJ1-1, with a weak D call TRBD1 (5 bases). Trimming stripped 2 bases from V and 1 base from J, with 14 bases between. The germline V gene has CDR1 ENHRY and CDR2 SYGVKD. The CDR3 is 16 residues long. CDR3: CAISEQIRDPNTEAFF. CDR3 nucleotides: TGTGCCATCAGTGAGCAAATCAGGGACCCGAACACTGAAGCTTTCTTT.

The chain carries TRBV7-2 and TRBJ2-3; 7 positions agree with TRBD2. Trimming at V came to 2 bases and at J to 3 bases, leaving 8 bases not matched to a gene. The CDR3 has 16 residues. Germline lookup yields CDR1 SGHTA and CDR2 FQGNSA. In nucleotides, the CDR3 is TGTGCCAGCAGCTTACGCCCGCGGGGGTCAACAGATACGCAGTATTTT. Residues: CASSLRPRGSTDTQYF.

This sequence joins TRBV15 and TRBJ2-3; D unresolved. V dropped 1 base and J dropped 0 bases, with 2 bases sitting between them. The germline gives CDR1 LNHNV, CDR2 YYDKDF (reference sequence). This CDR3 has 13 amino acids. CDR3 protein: CATSRGSTDTQYF. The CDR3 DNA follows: TGTGCCACCAGCAGAGGCAGCACAGATACGCAGTATTTT.

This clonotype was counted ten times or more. The CDR3 DNA reads TGTGCCAGCAGACTTGTAGATACGCAGTATTTT. Its protein product is CASRLVDTQYF. This rearrangement joins TRBV7-2 to TRBJ2-3; D ambiguous. The ends were cut back, 6 bases at V and 5 bases at J, with 6 bases in the middle. The CDR3 is 11 residues long. Germline V gives CDR1 SGHTA, CDR2 FQGNSA.

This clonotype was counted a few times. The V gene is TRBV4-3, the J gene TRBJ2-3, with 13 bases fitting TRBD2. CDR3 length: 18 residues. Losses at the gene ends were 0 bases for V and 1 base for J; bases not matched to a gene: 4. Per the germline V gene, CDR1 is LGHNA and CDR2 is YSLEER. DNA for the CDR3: TGCGCCAGCAGCCAAGATAGAGGGACTAGCGGGGGCACAGATACGCAGTATTTT. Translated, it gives CASSQDRGTSGGTDTQYF.

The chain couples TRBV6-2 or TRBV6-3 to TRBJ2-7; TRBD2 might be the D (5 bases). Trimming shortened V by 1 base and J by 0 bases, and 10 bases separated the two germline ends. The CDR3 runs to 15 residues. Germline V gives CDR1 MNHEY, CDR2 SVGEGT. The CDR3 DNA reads TGTGCCAGCAGTTACTTCACGGACTCCTCCTACGAGCAGTACTTC. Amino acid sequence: CASSYFTDSSYEQYF.

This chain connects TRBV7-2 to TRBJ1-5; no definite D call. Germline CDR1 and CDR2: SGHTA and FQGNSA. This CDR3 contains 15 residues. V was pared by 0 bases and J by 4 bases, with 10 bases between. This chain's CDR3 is CASSLAPSPNQPQHF. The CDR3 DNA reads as TGTGCCAGCAGCTTAGCGCCCAGTCCGAATCAGCCCCAGCATTTT.

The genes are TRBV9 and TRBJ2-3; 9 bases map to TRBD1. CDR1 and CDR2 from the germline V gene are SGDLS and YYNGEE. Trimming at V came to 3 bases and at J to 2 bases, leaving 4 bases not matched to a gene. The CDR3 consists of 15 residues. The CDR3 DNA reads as TGTGCCAGCAGCGGACAGGGGGTGCCCACAGATACGCAGTATTTT. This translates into CASSGQGVPTDTQYF. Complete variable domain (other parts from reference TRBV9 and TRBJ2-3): DSGVTQTPKHLITATGQRVTLRCSPRSGDLSVYWYQQSLDQGLQFLIQYYNGEERAKGNILERFSAQQFPDLHSELNLSSLELGDSALYFCASSGQGVPTDTQYFGPGTRLTVL.

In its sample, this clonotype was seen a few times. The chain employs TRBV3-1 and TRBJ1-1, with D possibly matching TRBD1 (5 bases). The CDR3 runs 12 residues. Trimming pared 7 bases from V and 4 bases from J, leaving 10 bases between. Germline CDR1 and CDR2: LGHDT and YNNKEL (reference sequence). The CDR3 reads CASTREGTEAFF. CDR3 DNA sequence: TGTGCCAGCACCAGGGAGGGCACTGAAGCTTTCTTT.

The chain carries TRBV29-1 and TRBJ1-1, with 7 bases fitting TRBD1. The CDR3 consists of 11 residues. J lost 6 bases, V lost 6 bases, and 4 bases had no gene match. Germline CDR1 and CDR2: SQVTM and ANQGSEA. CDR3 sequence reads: CSVVQGSEAFF. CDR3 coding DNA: TGCAGCGTGGTACAGGGGTCTGAAGCTTTCTTT.

Here the CDR3 reads CSVLTASTSYGYTF. CDR3 bases: TGCAGCGTTTTGACAGCCTCGACCTCCTATGGCTACACCTTC. V usage is TRBV29-1 and J usage is TRBJ1-2, with a possible D match to TRBD1 (5 bases). V lost 5 bases and J 4 bases, leaving 17 bases between the germline ends. The germline V gene has CDR1 SQVTM and CDR2 ANQGSEA. The CDR3 totals 14 residues.

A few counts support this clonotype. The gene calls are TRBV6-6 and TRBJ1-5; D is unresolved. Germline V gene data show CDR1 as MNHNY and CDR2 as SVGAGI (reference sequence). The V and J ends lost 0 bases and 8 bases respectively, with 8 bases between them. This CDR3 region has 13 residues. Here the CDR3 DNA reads TGTGCCAGCAGTTACTCCCCGGAGGAGCCCCAGCATTTT. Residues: CASSYSPEEPQHF.

Here the CDR3 reads CASSFIGFGAGDTEAFF. DNA of the CDR3: TGTGCCAGCAGTTTCATTGGGTTCGGCGCTGGGGACACTGAAGCTTTCTTT. The chain recombines TRBV12-3 or TRBV12-4 with TRBJ1-1; no clear D. The CDR3 is made up of 17 amino acids. Trimming removed 3 bases at V and 3 bases at J, with 20 bases between.

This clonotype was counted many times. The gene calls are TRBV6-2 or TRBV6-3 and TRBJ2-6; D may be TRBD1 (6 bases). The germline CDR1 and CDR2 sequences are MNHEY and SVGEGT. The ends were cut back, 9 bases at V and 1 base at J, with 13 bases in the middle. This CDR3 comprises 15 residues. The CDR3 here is CASEKGGSGANVLTF. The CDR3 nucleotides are TGTGCCAGTGAGAAAGGGGGATCTGGGGCCAACGTCCTGACTTTC.

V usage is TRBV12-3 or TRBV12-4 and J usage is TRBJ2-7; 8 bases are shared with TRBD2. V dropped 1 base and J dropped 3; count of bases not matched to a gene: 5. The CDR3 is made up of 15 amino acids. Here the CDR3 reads CASSLGLAGLYEQYF. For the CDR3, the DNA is TGTGCCAGCAGTTTAGGGCTAGCGGGTCTCTACGAGCAGTACTTC.

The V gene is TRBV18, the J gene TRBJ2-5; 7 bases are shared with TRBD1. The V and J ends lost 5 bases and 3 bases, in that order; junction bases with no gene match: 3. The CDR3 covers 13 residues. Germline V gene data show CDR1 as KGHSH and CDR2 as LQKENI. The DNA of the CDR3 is TGTGCCAGCTCAGACAGGGCGGAAGAGACCCAGTACTTC. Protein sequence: CASSDRAEETQYF.

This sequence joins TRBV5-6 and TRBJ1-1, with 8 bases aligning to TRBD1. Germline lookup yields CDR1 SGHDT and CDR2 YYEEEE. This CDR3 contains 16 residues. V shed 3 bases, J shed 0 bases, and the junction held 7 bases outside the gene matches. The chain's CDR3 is CASSSFFRGLNTEAFF. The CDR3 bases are TGTGCCAGCAGCTCCTTTTTCAGGGGGCTGAACACTGAAGCTTTCTTT.

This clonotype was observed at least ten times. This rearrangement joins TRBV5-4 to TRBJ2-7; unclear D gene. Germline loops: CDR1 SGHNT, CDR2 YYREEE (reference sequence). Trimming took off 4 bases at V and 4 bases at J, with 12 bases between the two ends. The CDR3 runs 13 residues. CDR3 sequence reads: CASSPDVGYEQYF. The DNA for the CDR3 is TGTGCCAGCAGCCCGGACGTAGGGTACGAGCAGTACTTC.

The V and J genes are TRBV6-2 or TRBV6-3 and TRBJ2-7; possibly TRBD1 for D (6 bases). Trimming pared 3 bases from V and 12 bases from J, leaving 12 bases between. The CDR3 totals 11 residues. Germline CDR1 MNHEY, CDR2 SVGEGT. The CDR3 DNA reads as TGTGCCAGCAGTTATACAACAGGGCGGTACTTC. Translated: CASSYTTGRYF.

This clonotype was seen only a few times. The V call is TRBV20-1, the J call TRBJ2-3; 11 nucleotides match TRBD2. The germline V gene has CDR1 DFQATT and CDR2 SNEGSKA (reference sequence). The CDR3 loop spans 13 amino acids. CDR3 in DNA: TGCAGCGCGACTAGCGGGGTGATAGATACGCAGTATTTT. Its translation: CSATSGVIDTQYF.

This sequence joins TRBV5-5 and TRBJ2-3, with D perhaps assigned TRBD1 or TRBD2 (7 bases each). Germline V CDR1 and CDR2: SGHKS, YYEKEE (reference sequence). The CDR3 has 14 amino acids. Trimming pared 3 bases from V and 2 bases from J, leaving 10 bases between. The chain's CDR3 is CASSSGGVTDTQYF. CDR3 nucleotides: TGTGCCAGCAGCTCAGGGGGGGTCACAGATACGCAGTATTTT.